A single T cell receptor (beta chain) is shown here with its context. What it binds is not known. The protocol was immunoSEQ multiplex PCR, while the TCRdb copy is restricted to in-frame clones and leaves out a portion. The table has about 2,200,000 clones, approximately 94% seen once. This record comes from a study of shared clonotypes between healthy human individuals. Study overall: Serving as donors were a couple of women and three men, whose ages spanned 18 to 49.

Study-wide results and limits: It was observed that roughly 4.8% of naive CD4 clonotypes were shared across a handful of donors.

Naive CD8 cells lacked CD45RO and underwent positive selection for CCR7, leaving out terminally differentiated effector memory CD45RA+ cells. Donors had no recently reported acute infections or vaccinations and were HIV-negative. The CDR3 is made up of 16 amino acids. Germline CDR1 LNHDA, CDR2 SQIVND (reference sequence). The J segment lost 2 bases and the V segment lost 7 bases, leaving 11 bases of the junction unmatched. The origin of this receptor is a man younger than 35 in good health. Some clones in this sample may be carry-over from other donors' samples. J is TRBJ2-4 and V is TRBV19; TRBD2 matches 7 bases. Material for sequencing was naive CD8+ T cells from PBMCs. CDR3 coding DNA: TGTGCCAGTACCTCCGGGGAAGGGACTACCAAAAACATTCAGTACTTC. Its protein is CASTSGEGTTKNIQYF.